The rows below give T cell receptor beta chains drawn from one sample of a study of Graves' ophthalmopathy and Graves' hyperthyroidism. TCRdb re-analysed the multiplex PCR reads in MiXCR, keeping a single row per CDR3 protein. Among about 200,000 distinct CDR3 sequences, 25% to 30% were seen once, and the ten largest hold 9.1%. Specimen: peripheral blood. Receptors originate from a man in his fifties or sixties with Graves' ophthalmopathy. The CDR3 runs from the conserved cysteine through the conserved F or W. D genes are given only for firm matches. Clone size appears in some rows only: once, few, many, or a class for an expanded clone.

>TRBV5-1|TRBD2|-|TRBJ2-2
TGCGCCAGCAGCCCTTTGACTAGCGGGACGAACACCGGGGAGCTGTTTTTT
CASSPLTSGTNTGELFF
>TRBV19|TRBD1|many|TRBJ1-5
TGTGCCAGTAGTCTCCCGGACAGGGGGTTGAGCAATCAGCCCCAGCATTTT
CASSLPDRGLSNQPQHF
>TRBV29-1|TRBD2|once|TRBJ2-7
TGCAGCGTTGAAGACCTAGGGACTAGCGGGAGCTCCTACGAGCAGTACTTC
CSVEDLGTSGSSYEQYF
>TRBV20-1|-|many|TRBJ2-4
TGCAGTGCTAACGGCCCGTCCCTAGCCAAAAACATTCAGTACTTC
CSANGPSLAKNIQYF
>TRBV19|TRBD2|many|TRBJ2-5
TGTGCCAGTAGTATTCGACGGGGGGAGGGTGTAGAGACCCAGTACTTC
CASSIRRGEGVETQYF
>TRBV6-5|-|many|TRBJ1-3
TGTGCCAGCAGCAGTGGATCCTCTGGAAACACCATATATTTT
CASSSGSSGNTIYF
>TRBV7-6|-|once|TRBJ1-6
TGTGCCAGCAGCTTAGATGGGGCATCAAATTCACCCCTCCACTTT
CASSLDGASNSPLHF
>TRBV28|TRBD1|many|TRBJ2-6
TGTGCCATTCCGGGACAGGGAACCTCTGGGGCCAACGTCCTGACTTTC
CAIPGQGTSGANVLTF
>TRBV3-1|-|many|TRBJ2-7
TGTGCCAGCAGCCCCCTGTTGGACAAGGCCTACGAGCAGTACTTC
CASSPLLDKAYEQYF
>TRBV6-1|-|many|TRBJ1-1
TGTGCCAGCTGCGACCAATTCACTGAAGCTTTCTTT
CASCDQFTEAFF
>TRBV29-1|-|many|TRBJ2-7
TGCAGCGTTACAGACGGAGCCTACGAGCAGTACTTC
CSVTDGAYEQYF
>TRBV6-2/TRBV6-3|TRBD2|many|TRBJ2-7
TGTGCCAGCAGTTTTCTAGCGGGAACGCACGAGCAGTACTTC
CASSFLAGTHEQYF
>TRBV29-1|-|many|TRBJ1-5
TGCAGCGCCTCGCCGGACAGTAATCAGCCCCAGCATTTT
CSASPDSNQPQHF
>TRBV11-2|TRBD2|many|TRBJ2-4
TGTGCCAGCAGCGGGCGACTAGCGGGAGGGACAACGGTAGCCATTCAGTACTTC
CASSGRLAGGTTVAIQYF
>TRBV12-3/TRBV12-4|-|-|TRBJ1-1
TGTGCCAGCAGTAACACGGAACTGAACACTGAAGCTTTCTTT
CASSNTELNTEAFF
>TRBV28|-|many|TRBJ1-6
TGTGCCAGCAGTTCGGGTAGTGTCCCTTCACCCCTCCACTTT
CASSSGSVPSPLHF
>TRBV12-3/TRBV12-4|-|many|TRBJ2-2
TGTGCCAGCAGAAAACCGGGGACTGGCAGTGGGGAGCTGTTTTTT
CASRKPGTGSGELFF
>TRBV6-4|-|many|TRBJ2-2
TGTGCCAGCAGAATGGATGGGAGCACCGGGGAGCTGTTTTTT
CASRMDGSTGELFF
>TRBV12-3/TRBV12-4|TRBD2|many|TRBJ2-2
TGTGCCAGCACTACCCCGCCAACTAGCGGGAGATGGGGGGAGCTGTTTTTT
CASTTPPTSGRWGELFF
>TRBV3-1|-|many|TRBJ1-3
TGTGCCAGCAGAGCAGGGTCTAACCCTGGAAACACCATATATTTT
CASRAGSNPGNTIYF
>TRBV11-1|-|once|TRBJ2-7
TGTGCCAGCGGCAGGAGATACGAGCAGTACTTC
CASGRRYEQYF
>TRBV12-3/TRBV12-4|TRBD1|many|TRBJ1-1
TGTGCCAGCAGTTTGGCGGACAGGGCATCCGCTGAAGCTTTCTTT
CASSLADRASAEAFF